Below are 19 T cell receptor beta chains sequenced from a single sample in a study of blood T cell repertoires in COVID-19. TCRdb's copy holds only in-frame clones and misses some; the assay was immunoSEQ multiplex PCR. The sample consists of some 45,000 clones, about three quarters of them appearing once. The specimen was peripheral blood. Receptors were obtained from a man in his 70s with active or convalescent COVID-19.

The J gene is TRBJ2-7, the V gene TRBV5-1; no firm D call. From germline, CDR1 is SGHRS and CDR2 YFSETQ. The CDR3 runs 14 residues. Between the trimmed V and J ends, which lost 2 bases and 6 bases, there was a span of 15 bases. The CDR3, as DNA: TGCGCCAGCAGCTTTGGTCTGAATCCGGGCGAGCAGTACTTC. Encoded protein: CASSFGLNPGEQYF.

This clone was counted many times. The genes are TRBV10-1 and TRBJ2-3; no firm D call. The V and J ends lost 8 bases and 7 bases respectively, with 10 bases between them. Per the germline V gene, CDR1 is WNHNN and CDR2 is SYGVQD (reference sequence). The CDR3 is 11 residues long. CDR3 loop: CASGDLNTQYF. DNA of the CDR3: TGCGCCAGCGGCGACTTGAATACGCAGTATTTT.

The chain is built from TRBV19 and TRBJ1-2; 8 bases fit TRBD1. Trimming at V came to 7 bases and at J to 1 base, leaving 14 bases not matched to a gene. The CDR3 has 17 residues. From germline, CDR1 is LNHDA and CDR2 SQIVND (reference sequence). CDR3 residues: CASTPGQGYSINYGYTF. Here the CDR3 DNA reads TGTGCCAGTACCCCCGGACAGGGTTACTCGATTAACTATGGCTACACCTTC. Based on the CDR3 plus reference TRBV19 and TRBJ1-2, the full variable domain is DGGITQSPKYLFRKEGQNVTLSCEQNLNHDAMYWYRQDPGQGLRLIYYSQIVNDFQKGDIAEGYSVSREKKESFPLTVTSAQKNPTAFYLCASTPGQGYSINYGYTFGSGTRLTVV.

This clone has more than one count but fewer than ten. The V gene is TRBV6-5, the J gene TRBJ1-1; TRBD1 agrees at 7 bases. The length of the CDR3 is 14 residues. V lost 5 bases to trimming and J lost 5 bases; unmatched junction nucleotides: 8. The V gene's germline CDR1 is MNHEY and CDR2 SVGAGI. In DNA, the CDR3 is TGTGCCAGCAGTCCGCGATTGACAGGGACTGAAGCTTTCTTT. It is translated as CASSPRLTGTEAFF.

Relative to its sample, this clone is medium-sized. The chain carries TRBV18 and TRBJ1-1; the match to TRBD1 covers 9 bases. V gave up 3 bases and J gave up 5 bases; unmatched junction bases: 4. Per the germline V gene, CDR1 is KGHSH and CDR2 is LQKENI. The CDR3 is 14 amino acids. CDR3 nucleotide sequence: TGTGCCAGCTCACCTGGACAGGGGAGGACTGAAGCTTTCTTT. Translating it yields CASSPGQGRTEAFF.

The V call is TRBV6-5, the J call TRBJ1-3; the D is unclear. Germline loops: CDR1 MNHEY, CDR2 SVGAGI. V was cut by 6 bases and J by 0 bases, with 12 bases left in between. The CDR3 length is 15 residues. The CDR3 here is CASRNSVPSGNTIYF. For the CDR3, the DNA is TGTGCCAGCAGAAACTCCGTCCCCTCTGGAAACACCATATATTTT.

V gene TRBV5-5 combines with J gene TRBJ1-1, with D maybe TRBD1 (5 bases). Germline lookup yields CDR1 SGHKS and CDR2 YYEKEE (reference sequence). The CDR3 has 13 amino acids. V was clipped by 4 bases and J by 4 bases, with 11 bases between them. This chain's CDR3 is CASSPRTTTEAFF. CDR3 sequence (DNA): TGTGCCAGCAGCCCAAGGACAACCACTGAAGCTTTCTTT.

The V call is TRBV2, the J call TRBJ2-3; D perhaps matches TRBD2 (6 bases). The CDR3 loop spans 16 amino acids. Germline CDR1 SNHLY, CDR2 FYNNEI. Trimming removed 6 bases at V and 3 bases at J, with 19 bases between. The CDR3 sequence: CASRFGSPRGTDTQYF. The CDR3 nucleotides read TGTGCCAGCAGATTTGGGTCACCCCGGGGGACAGATACGCAGTATTTT.

V usage is TRBV11-3 and J usage is TRBJ2-1; D perhaps matches TRBD1 (6 bases). Per germline, CDR1 SGHNT and CDR2 YENEEA. The CDR3 runs to 13 residues. The ends were cut back, 5 bases at V and 8 bases at J, with 13 bases in the middle. The DNA of the CDR3 is TGTGCCAGCAGCCCCCGTGGGGGCGATGAGCAGTTCTTC. Amino acids: CASSPRGGDEQFF.

The V gene is TRBV25-1, the J gene TRBJ1-1; maybe TRBD1 (5 bases). The CDR3 totals 11 residues. Germline CDR1 MGHDK, CDR2 SYGVNS. V shed 7 bases and J shed 11 bases, with 14 bases lying between them. CDR3 in amino acids: CASTLGGFAFF. In DNA form, the CDR3 reads TGTGCCAGCACCCTGGGGGGATTTGCTTTCTTT.

The V call is TRBV6-5, the J call TRBJ1-5; TRBD1 might be the D (6 bases). The CDR3 has 16 amino acids. Germline V gene lookup returns CDR1 MNHEY and CDR2 SVGAGI. Trimming took 2 bases from V and 5 from J, leaving 16 bases between them. The CDR3 DNA is TGTGCCAGCAGTTACCCCAGGGGCTTGGTGGATCAGCCCCAGCATTTT. This sequence encodes CASSYPRGLVDQPQHF.

The chain couples TRBV6-1 to TRBJ1-5; D is perhaps TRBD1 (6 bases). V shed 2 bases and J shed 7 bases, with 12 bases lying between them. CDR1 is MNHNS and CDR2 is SASEGT in the germline V gene. The CDR3 spans 14 residues. CDR3 DNA sequence: TGTGCCAGCAGTGAAACAGGGAAGCGGCAGCCCCAGCATTTT. Translated: CASSETGKRQPQHF.

This chain connects TRBV6-5 to TRBJ2-3; D perhaps matches TRBD2 (5 bases). In germline, CDR1 is MNHEY, CDR2 SVGAGI. CDR3 length: 12 residues. The germline V and J ends were trimmed by 8 bases and 4 bases, with 10 bases remaining between them. In nucleotides, the CDR3 is TGTGCCAGCCAGGACGGGGCAGATACGCAGTATTTT. Translation: CASQDGADTQYF.

This clone was recorded once. The chain links TRBV28 to TRBJ2-3; 9 positions match TRBD2. Germline V gene lookup returns CDR1 MDHEN and CDR2 SYDVKM. Trimming removed 2 bases from V and 3 bases from J; junction bases left unmatched: 3. CDR3 length: 15 amino acids. The CDR3, as DNA: TGTGCCAGCAGTTTAGCGGGGGGGCCGACAGATACGCAGTATTTT. Translating it yields CASSLAGGPTDTQYF.

V is TRBV6-5 and J is TRBJ1-3; tentatively, D is TRBD1 (6 bases). The CDR3 has 14 residues. Trimming removed 7 bases from V and 0 bases from J, with 10 bases in between. Germline V lookup: CDR1 MNHEY, CDR2 SVGAGI. The CDR3 loop reads CASTGANSGNTIYF. The CDR3, as DNA: TGTGCCAGCACAGGGGCCAACTCTGGAAACACCATATATTTT.

The chain employs TRBV11-2 and TRBJ2-3, with D perhaps TRBD2 (7 bases). V lost 3 bases and J lost 3, with 16 bases in between. This CDR3 contains 16 residues. Germline lookup yields CDR1 SGHAT and CDR2 FQNNGV. CDR3 nucleotides: TGTGCCAGCAGCTTTCGGACAGCGGGGCTGACAGATACGCAGTATTTT. This encodes CASSFRTAGLTDTQYF.

The chain is built from TRBV28 and TRBJ2-7, with 8 bases aligning to TRBD1. Germline V gene lookup returns CDR1 MDHEN and CDR2 SYDVKM. V shed 6 bases and J 7 bases; nucleotides not matched to a gene: 14. This CDR3 has 15 amino acids. The CDR3 loop is CASRTPGQGAGEQYF. The CDR3, as DNA: TGTGCCAGCAGAACCCCGGGGCAGGGGGCTGGGGAGCAGTACTTC. The full variable domain, in which reference TRBV28 and TRBJ2-7 provide the parts outside the CDR3, is DVKVTQSSRYLVKRTGEKVFLECVQDMDHENMFWYRQDPGLGLRLIYFSYDVKMKEKGDIPEGYSVSREKKERFSLILESASTNQTSMYLCASRTPGQGAGEQYFGPGTRLTVT.

This clone was seen a single time. The chain couples TRBV15 to TRBJ2-3; the D is unclear. The CDR3 sequence is 14 residues long. V was trimmed by 1 base and J by 2 bases, leaving 7 bases between them. Germline V gene lookup returns CDR1 LNHNV and CDR2 YYDKDF (reference sequence). The CDR3 loop reads CATSRGEATDTQYF. For the CDR3, the DNA is TGTGCCACCAGCAGAGGTGAGGCCACAGATACGCAGTATTTT.

This clone was recorded only once. The gene calls are TRBV27 and TRBJ2-7, with D possibly TRBD2 on 7 matching bases. Germline CDR1 and CDR2: MNHEY and SMNVEV (reference sequence). The CDR3 contains 14 residues. Trimming cost V 8 bases and J 4 bases, with 18 bases left between them. The CDR3 is CASSWGGRSYEQYF. The CDR3 bases are TGTGCCAGCTCGTGGGGGGGGCGTTCATACGAGCAGTACTTC.